Included here is one T cell receptor (beta chain) sequence, with context. This clonotype was seen once. The specificity of this receptor is unknown. Within one base of it there is no much larger clone, and no base qualities were kept. Taken from the germline V gene, the CDR1 and CDR2 loops are SGHRS and YFSETQ. V is trimmed back by 2 bases and J by 2 bases, and the junction contains 3 bases that no gene match accounts for. The CDR3 starts with the cysteine, ends with the phenylalanine, and has 14 residues. Only the CDR3 part of the read is kept: 42 bases, read in frame from the first base. This sample stems from a study of blood T cells in healthy people across ages (dated by TCRdb to the mid-2010s). Background for the entire study: Template switching captured roughly one uniquely barcoded TCR beta cDNA molecule per two T cells in model experiments. The donors were split into four age groups: young (average about 15 years), middle-aged (about 40), aged (more than 60) and long-lived (approximately 89). Donors of different ages were randomly distributed across sequencing lanes to avoid experimental bias. For two donors (one aged 18 to 30 and one aged 80 or older), the study analyzed two additional independent replicas of 1 million unique cDNA reads from the same blood draw. Using deep sequencing normalized with unique cDNA molecular identifiers, the study measured how TCR beta repertoire diversity changes with age. Study-wide findings and limitations: Observed TCR beta diversity per million T cells fell roughly linearly with age, and a significant reduction was already apparent by age roughly 40. Since profiling was done on bulk unsorted PBMCs, naive and antigen-experienced compartments could not be conclusively compared. The long-lived group showed more naive CD4+ T cells, fewer expanded clones and increased TCR diversity than the aged group, suggesting age selection. Donor CMV infection status was unknown, potentially confounding age-related changes in expanded clonotypes. A strong correlation was found between observed TCR beta diversity and the percentage of naive T cells measured by flow cytometry. Total diversity estimates from one million sequenced T cells were considered lower bounds and underestimates.

Library construction relied on 5' RACE. The second PCR ran for roughly 7 to 12 cycles and used a J-beta primer mix along with a sample-barcoded 5' primer. A template-switch 5' adaptor carrying 12 random nucleotides introduced a unique molecular identifier onto each TCR beta cDNA molecule. At least 2.5 million CDR3-containing paired-end reads were obtained from each sample. First-strand cDNA was synthesized from all RNA with the Mint cDNA synthesis kit, primed by a TRBC-specific oligonucleotide. All cDNA was treated with uracil-DNA glycosylase and then went through a first 18-cycle PCR with the universal primers M1SS and BC2_uni_R. On the authors' methods: For normalization, 1 million high-quality reads, each with a distinct molecular identifier, were randomly selected from each sample. Reads sharing molecular identifiers were discarded rather than binned into consensus sequences. MiTCR, set to a Q25 quality threshold and the strictest error-elimination algorithm, was used for CDR3 identification, clonotype clustering and error correction. Lower-bound total TCR beta diversity was estimated with a nonparametric unseen species model using Euler transformation. TCRdb reran the public reads through fastp at Q25 and MiXCR, keeping productive beta chains. For every CDR3 protein sequence, its rows merge into one entry that carries the most common genes and DNA. Here the V and J calls rest on TCRdb's processing, not on the authors' analysis. This sample has around 1,900,000 distinct CDR3 sequences in its table, and about two fifths of those were observed once. About 23% of the sample is held by the ten biggest clonotypes.

The 39 donors, aged about 6 to 95 years, were systemically healthy Caucasian individuals from Russia. Each donor gave around 9.8 milliliters of peripheral blood, collected into EDTA-treated Vacutainer tubes. Ficoll-Paque density-gradient centrifugation was used to isolate PBMCs, with at least 6.5 million obtained per sample. Total RNA was extracted from PBMCs with Trizol reagent, with at least 5.5 micrograms obtained per sample. For every donor, flow cytometry on a PBMC aliquot measured the percentage of naive CD45RAhigh/CD27high T cells. The clonotype comes from a human donor in good health. Input material: blood. In this chain, TRBV5-1 is recombined with TRBJ1-1; a stretch of 7 junction bases matches TRBD1. The CDR3 amino acid sequence is: CASSLGQDNTEAFF. The DNA reads TGCGCCAGCAGCTTAGGACAGGATAACACTGAAGCTTTCTTT.